The 30 T cell receptor beta chains presented below share a single source sample, sequenced in a study of blood T cell repertoires in COVID-19. Measured with immunoSEQ multiplex PCR; TCRdb has only the in-frame clones, and not every one. The repertoire holds tens of thousands of clones, around four fifths seen once, with 9.5% to 15% in the top ten. Sequences were obtained from peripheral blood. The receptors come from a human donor in a cohort sampled during active COVID-19.

The chain is built from TRBV4-2 and TRBJ2-5, with 7 bases aligning to TRBD2. Germline-derived CDR1 and CDR2 are LGHNA and YNFKEQ. CDR3 length: 14 amino acids. V trimming: 4 bases; J trimming: 5 bases; junction bases outside the gene matches: 7. CDR3 DNA sequence: TGTGCCAGCAGCCCGGGGGGAGGGAGGGAGACCCAGTACTTC. Amino acids: CASSPGGGRETQYF.

V gene TRBV7-9 combines with J gene TRBJ1-2, with 9 bases lining up with TRBD1. V shed 2 bases and J 4 bases; nucleotides not matched to a gene: 8. The CDR3 consists of 16 residues. Germline V lookup: CDR1 SEHNR, CDR2 FQNEAQ (reference sequence). The CDR3 loop is CASSLSGDRDFYGYTF. DNA of the CDR3: TGTGCCAGCAGCTTATCGGGGGACAGGGATTTCTATGGCTACACCTTC.

The chain combines TRBV7-3 with TRBJ2-5; D is uncertain. The CDR3 covers 13 residues. Deletions cut 2 bases from V and 2 bases from J, with 6 bases between. Germline CDR1 and CDR2: SGHTA and FQGTGA. CDR3 sequence: CASSLVPQETQYF. The CDR3 DNA is TGTGCCAGCAGCTTAGTCCCTCAAGAGACCCAGTACTTC. The full variable domain, its missing parts supplied by reference TRBV7-3 and TRBJ2-5, is GAGVSQTPSNKVTEKGKYVELRCDPISGHTALYWYRQSLGQGPEFLIYFQGTGAADDSGLPNDRFFAVRPEGSVSTLKIQRTERGDSAVYLCASSLVPQETQYFGPGTRLLVL.

J is TRBJ1-5 and V is TRBV6-6; 8 bases line up with TRBD1. CDR3 length: 16 residues. The trim removed 6 bases at V and 5 bases at J, leaving 12 bases unmatched. The V gene's germline CDR1 is MNHNY and CDR2 SVGAGI (reference sequence). CDR3 residues: CASRKQGGAWDQPQHF. Written as DNA, the CDR3 is TGTGCCAGCAGAAAACAGGGGGGAGCGTGGGATCAGCCCCAGCATTTT.

This clone was counted once. The rearrangement joins TRBV9 to TRBJ2-2, with D unresolved. Germline values: CDR1 SGDLS, CDR2 YYNGEE. V dropped 0 bases and J dropped 2 bases, with 8 bases sitting between them. The CDR3 totals 15 residues. The CDR3 sequence is CASSVVSINTGELFF. The DNA for the CDR3 is TGTGCCAGCAGCGTAGTCTCTATCAACACCGGGGAGCTGTTTTTT.

This sequence joins TRBV27 and TRBJ2-1, with a weak D call TRBD1 (7 bases). V was trimmed by 3 bases and J by 5 bases, leaving 17 bases between them. CDR1 and CDR2 from the germline V gene are MNHEY and SMNVEV (reference sequence). The CDR3 is 16 residues long. CDR3 region: CASSFFGGGGHNEQFF. The CDR3 nucleotides are TGTGCCAGCAGTTTCTTCGGCGGAGGGGGCCACAATGAGCAGTTCTTC.

This sequence joins TRBV7-8 and TRBJ1-1; D is unclear. The CDR3 is 14 residues long. The V gene lost 1 base and the J gene lost 0 bases, with 6 bases spanning the gap. The germline gives CDR1 SGHVS, CDR2 FQNEAQ. CDR3 loop: CASSLVGMNTEAFF. For the CDR3, the DNA is TGTGCCAGCAGCTTAGTGGGCATGAACACTGAAGCTTTCTTT. Together with reference TRBV7-8 and TRBJ1-1, the CDR3 gives the full variable domain: GAGVSQSPRYKVAKRGQDVALRCDPISGHVSLFWYQQALGQGPEFLTYFQNEAQLDKSGLPSDRFFAERPEGSVSTLKIQRTQQEDSAVYLCASSLVGMNTEAFFGQGTRLTVV.

This CDR3 is CASSPDRVTEAFF. DNA of the CDR3: TGTGCCAGCAGCCCGGACAGGGTCACTGAAGCTTTCTTT. The chain couples TRBV2 to TRBJ1-1; 8 positions match TRBD1. CDR1 is SNHLY, CDR2 FYNNEI, per germline. J was trimmed by 4 bases and V by 6 bases; bases with no gene match: 4. The CDR3 extends over 13 amino acids.

This clone appeared a few times. This chain uses TRBV7-6 with TRBJ1-6; 10 nucleotides align to TRBD1. This CDR3 has 14 residues. The J segment lost 8 bases and the V segment lost 5 bases, leaving 3 bases of the junction unmatched. The germline CDR1 and CDR2 sequences are SGHVS and FNYEAQ. The CDR3 sequence: CASSQGTGDSPLHF. The CDR3 nucleotides read TGTGCCAGCAGCCAAGGGACAGGGGATTCACCCCTCCACTTT.

The V call is TRBV4-2, the J call TRBJ2-3; weak D call: TRBD2 (6 bases). Trimming removed 4 bases at V and 4 bases at J, with 18 bases between. The CDR3 length is 16 residues. Germline assignment: CDR1 LGHNA and CDR2 YNFKEQ. This CDR3 reads CASSPGWGGEPDTQYF. The CDR3 nucleotides read TGTGCCAGCAGCCCAGGTTGGGGCGGGGAACCAGATACGCAGTATTTT.

The V gene is TRBV24-1, the J gene TRBJ1-3; D may be TRBD1 (6 bases). Per germline, CDR1 KGHDR and CDR2 SFDVKD. The length of the CDR3 is 18 residues. Trimming removed 5 bases at V and 0 bases at J, with 19 bases between. CDR3 amino acids: CATSGSNGTPVSGNTIYF. DNA for the CDR3: TGTGCCACCAGTGGGTCGAACGGGACACCGGTCTCTGGAAACACCATATATTTT.

The genes are TRBV27 and TRBJ1-2, with 7 bases aligning to TRBD1. The CDR3 loop spans 14 amino acids. The germline V gene encodes CDR1 MNHEY and CDR2 SMNVEV (reference sequence). Trimming removed 2 bases from V and 5 bases from J; junction bases left unmatched: 5. CDR3 DNA sequence: TGTGCCAGCAGTTTAACAGGGGTAGGGTATGGCTACACCTTC. It is translated as CASSLTGVGYGYTF.

The chain recombines TRBV6-5 with TRBJ2-7; TRBD2 aligns across 10 bases. This CDR3 contains 15 residues. With 6 bases clipped from V and 5 bases from J, the junction kept 10 bases outside the gene matches. Germline CDR1 is MNHEY and CDR2 is SVGAGI. The DNA of the CDR3 is TGTGCCAGCAGAAACGGACTAGCGGCGAAGAACGAGCAGTACTTC. Residues: CASRNGLAAKNEQYF.

The chain combines TRBV2 with TRBJ1-2, with TRBD1 as a possible D gene (5 bases). Germline V gene data show CDR1 as SNHLY and CDR2 as FYNNEI. The CDR3 length is 13 residues. Trimming pared 6 bases from V and 4 bases from J, leaving 12 bases between. CDR3 DNA sequence: TGTGCCAGCAGGGATCAGGGAATCTATGGCTACACCTTC. This sequence encodes CASRDQGIYGYTF.

This chain joins TRBV9 and TRBJ2-1; TRBD2 matches at 8 bases. This CDR3 is built from 17 residues. V lost 3 bases to trimming and J lost 8 bases; unmatched junction nucleotides: 16. Per germline, CDR1 SGDLS and CDR2 YYNGEE. The CDR3 here is CASSALLFGLAGHEQFF. Written as DNA, the CDR3 is TGTGCCAGCAGCGCGCTGCTTTTTGGACTAGCTGGACATGAGCAGTTCTTC.

The V call is TRBV5-4, the J call TRBJ2-7; D gene unclear. The CDR3 is 12 amino acids. From germline, CDR1 is SGHNT and CDR2 YYREEE (reference sequence). V lost 4 bases, J lost 0 bases, and 5 bases lay in between. Written as DNA, the CDR3 is TGTGCCAGCAGCGTGAGCTCCTACGAGCAGTACTTC. Protein product: CASSVSSYEQYF. Supplemented by reference TRBV5-4 and TRBJ2-7, the full variable domain reads ETGVTQSPTHLIKTRGQQVTLRCSSQSGHNTVSWYQQALGQGPQFIFQYYREEENGRGNFPPRFSGLQFPNYSSELNVNALELDDSALYLCASSVSSYEQYFGPGTRLTVT.

The chain links TRBV28 to TRBJ2-7; 12 bases fit TRBD2. The CDR3 consists of 16 residues. V dropped 0 bases and J dropped 6; count of bases not matched to a gene: 6. Looked up from germline, CDR1 is MDHEN and CDR2 is SYDVKM. The CDR3 region has the DNA TGTGCCAGCAGTTTATGGGCTAGCGGGAGGGTGGGCGAGCAGTACTTC. Protein product: CASSLWASGRVGEQYF.

The V gene is TRBV29-1, the J gene TRBJ2-7; TRBD2 agrees at 14 bases. CDR3 length: 17 residues. J was trimmed by 0 bases and V by 3 bases; bases with no gene match: 7. From germline, CDR1 is SQVTM and CDR2 ANQGSEA. The CDR3 DNA reads as TGCAGCGTTGACGGACTAGCGGGAGGCACGAGCTCCTACGAGCAGTACTTC. It encodes CSVDGLAGGTSSYEQYF.

This chain links TRBV28 with TRBJ2-7, with a weak D call TRBD1 (6 bases). With 1 base removed from V and 2 bases from J, the gap between germline ends came to 12 bases. CDR3 length: 15 amino acids. Germline V gene sequence: CDR1 MDHEN, CDR2 SYDVKM. CDR3 residues: CASSLLDRLTYEQYF. Here the CDR3 DNA reads TGTGCCAGCAGTTTATTGGACAGACTTACCTACGAGCAGTACTTC.

J is TRBJ2-5 and V is TRBV30; TRBD2 aligns across 13 bases. The germline V gene has CDR1 GTSNPN and CDR2 SVGIG (reference sequence). Trimming removed 3 bases from V and 4 bases from J; junction bases left unmatched: 5. The CDR3 is 15 amino acids. DNA of the CDR3: TGTGCCTGGAGCTTAGGACTAGCGGGAGCAGAGACCCAGTACTTC. Translation: CAWSLGLAGAETQYF.

V gene TRBV7-2 combines with J gene TRBJ2-5, with a possible D match to TRBD2 (5 bases). Germline assignment: CDR1 SGHTA and CDR2 FQGNSA. The CDR3 covers 15 residues. With 1 base removed from V and 5 bases from J, the gap between germline ends came to 14 bases. CDR3 bases: TGTGCCAGCAGCTTAGGAATAGCGTCAACGGAGACCCAGTACTTC. This codes for CASSLGIASTETQYF.

The CDR3 sequence is CASSQGLAGATDTQYF. DNA of the CDR3: TGCGCCAGCAGCCAAGGCTTAGCGGGAGCCACAGATACGCAGTATTTT. The chain joins TRBV4-1 to TRBJ2-3, with 9 bases fitting TRBD2. This CDR3 contains 16 residues. Trimming at V came to 1 base and at J to 2 bases, leaving 4 bases not matched to a gene. Per the germline V gene, CDR1 is MGHRA and CDR2 is YSYEKL.

The V and J genes are TRBV9 and TRBJ1-1; 10 nucleotides match TRBD1. The CDR3 is 14 residues long. V shed 3 bases and J 7 bases; nucleotides not matched to a gene: 6. Germline lookup yields CDR1 SGDLS and CDR2 YYNGEE. In nucleotides, the CDR3 is TGTGCCAGCAGCGCGGGGACAGGGGCTAATGAAGCTTTCTTT. Its protein product is CASSAGTGANEAFF.

This clone was observed once. V and J are TRBV5-4 and TRBJ2-1, with TRBD2 as a possible D gene (5 bases). V was pared by 4 bases and J by 1 base, with 12 bases between. This CDR3 has 15 amino acids. Germline assignment: CDR1 SGHNT and CDR2 YYREEE (reference sequence). The CDR3 spells CASSIAPGSYNEQFF. The CDR3 DNA sequence: TGTGCCAGCAGCATTGCTCCGGGATCCTACAATGAGCAGTTCTTC.

The chain uses TRBV9 and TRBJ2-1; TRBD2 matches 9 bases. The germline V gene encodes CDR1 SGDLS and CDR2 YYNGEE. The CDR3 is 16 amino acids. V shed 3 bases and J 5 bases; nucleotides not matched to a gene: 9. The CDR3 protein is CASSARISGGNNEQFF. The CDR3 nucleotides read TGTGCCAGCAGCGCCCGGATTAGCGGGGGTAACAATGAGCAGTTCTTC.

The chain is built from TRBV4-1 and TRBJ2-7; TRBD2 aligns across 10 bases. The CDR3 covers 16 residues. Germline CDR1 MGHRA, CDR2 YSYEKL. Trimming removed 4 bases from V and 4 bases from J; junction bases left unmatched: 10. CDR3 sequence reads: CASSLLISGGRYEQYF. The CDR3 coding sequence is TGCGCCAGCAGCCTACTTATTAGCGGGGGGAGGTACGAGCAGTACTTC.

The CDR3 loop reads CASSRSGQGLYNEQFF. The DNA for the CDR3 is TGTGCCAGCAGCCGGTCAGGACAGGGCCTATACAATGAGCAGTTCTTC. The chain links TRBV3-1 (or the pseudogene TRBV3-2) to TRBJ2-1, with 8 bases that match TRBD1. V shed 4 bases and J 4 bases; nucleotides not matched to a gene: 9. Germline CDR1 is LGHDT and CDR2 is YNNKEL (reference sequence). CDR3 length equals 16 residues.

The genes are TRBV19 and TRBJ1-1; weak D call: TRBD1 (6 bases). The germline V and J ends were trimmed by 5 bases and 6 bases, with 13 bases remaining between them. Germline V gives CDR1 LNHDA, CDR2 SQIVND (reference sequence). The length of the CDR3 is 13 residues. In DNA, the CDR3 is TGTGCCAGTAGTCTTACAGGGATGCCTGAAGCTTTCTTT. Protein product: CASSLTGMPEAFF.

The rearrangement uses TRBV12-3 or TRBV12-4 and TRBJ2-7; possible D gene TRBD2, 5 bases. The length of the CDR3 is 13 residues. The V end was cut by 3 bases, the J end by 3 bases, with 9 bases between. The CDR3 spells CASSFGVNYEQYF. DNA of the CDR3: TGTGCCAGCAGTTTCGGGGTGAACTACGAGCAGTACTTC.

The V gene is TRBV11-2, the J gene TRBJ2-1; the D gene is possibly TRBD1 (5 bases). This CDR3 contains 16 residues. With 1 base removed from V and 1 base from J, the gap between germline ends came to 11 bases. Per germline, CDR1 SGHAT and CDR2 FQNNGV. Here the CDR3 reads CASSLAPGFSYNEQFF. CDR3 nucleotides: TGTGCCAGCAGCTTAGCTCCAGGGTTTTCCTACAATGAGCAGTTCTTC.